This TCR beta chain was captured by sequencing in a study of blood T cell repertoires in COVID-19. The V and J ends lost 4 bases and 2 bases respectively, with 14 bases between them. The CDR3 contains 15 residues. Germline lookup yields CDR1 SGHTA and CDR2 FQGNSA. Per the original methods: Reference gene primer amplification in the assay estimated nucleated cell counts. The repertoire was sequenced with immunoSEQ multiplex PCR; TCRdb's copy has only in-frame clones and lacks some. Clone size and V and J calls were adopted from that table, with D and trimming inferred from the DNA. Among fewer than 250,000 clones listed, roughly 85% were seen once.

The specimen was peripheral blood. The source is a man aged 35-49 years with acute or convalescent COVID-19. The chain is built from TRBV7-2 and TRBJ2-5; D may be TRBD2 (6 bases). CDR3 nucleotides: TGTGCCAGCAGCTCCGGGACTGTAAAACAAGAGACCCAGTACTTC. Its translation: CASSSGTVKQETQYF.